This paragraph covers one T cell receptor (beta chain) sequence. Unique molecular identifiers were incorporated during preparation of the TCRbeta library. TCRdb processed the PCR reads anew with MiXCR; each CDR3 protein has one entry. The sample contains about 120,000 distinct CDR3 sequences, about 9.3% of which appear only once. These data originate in a study of T-cell reconstitution after alpha-beta-depleted transplantation in children. Germline lookup yields CDR1 MDHEN and CDR2 SYDVKM. The V and J ends lost 3 bases and 7 bases respectively, with 9 bases between them. The CDR3 is 12 amino acids. Here the sequenced sample was PBMCs, taken before TCRalphabeta/CD19-depleted stem cell transplant. This chain joins TRBV28 and TRBJ1-2, with D tentatively TRBD1 (5 bases). The source of this sequence is a boy aged 2 to 10 with acute lymphoblastic leukemia, due to receive a stem cell transplant. The DNA of the CDR3 is TGTGCCAGCAGTTTCCCAGGGTCTGGCTACACCTTC. It specifies CASSFPGSGYTF.